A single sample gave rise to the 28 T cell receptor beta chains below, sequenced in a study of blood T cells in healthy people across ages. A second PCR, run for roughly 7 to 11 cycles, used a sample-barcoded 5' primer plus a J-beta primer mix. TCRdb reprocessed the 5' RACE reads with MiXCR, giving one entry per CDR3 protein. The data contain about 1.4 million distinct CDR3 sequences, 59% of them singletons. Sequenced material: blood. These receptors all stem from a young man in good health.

The CDR3 nucleotides read TGTGCCATTCTTGAGGGGCCAGGCTATGGCTACACCTTC. This translates into CAILEGPGYGYTF. This chain links TRBV10-3 with TRBJ1-2; tentative D call: TRBD1 (5 bases). The CDR3 runs to 13 residues. The germline CDR1 and CDR2 sequences are ENHRY and SYGVKD. V dropped 9 bases and J dropped 4 bases, with 15 bases sitting between them.

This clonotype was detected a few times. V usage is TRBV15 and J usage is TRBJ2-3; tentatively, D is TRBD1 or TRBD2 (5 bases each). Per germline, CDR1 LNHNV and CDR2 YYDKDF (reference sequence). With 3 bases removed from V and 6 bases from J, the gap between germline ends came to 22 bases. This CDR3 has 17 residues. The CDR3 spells CATSRDSGPAESDTQYF. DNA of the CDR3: TGTGCCACCAGCAGGGACTCGGGACCGGCGGAATCCGATACGCAGTATTTT.

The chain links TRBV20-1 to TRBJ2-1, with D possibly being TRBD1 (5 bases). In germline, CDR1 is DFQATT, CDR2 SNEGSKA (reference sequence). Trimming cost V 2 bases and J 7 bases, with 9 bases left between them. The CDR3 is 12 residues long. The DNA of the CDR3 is TGCAGTGCTAGACAGGGTTTTAATGAGCAGTTCTTC. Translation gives CSARQGFNEQFF.

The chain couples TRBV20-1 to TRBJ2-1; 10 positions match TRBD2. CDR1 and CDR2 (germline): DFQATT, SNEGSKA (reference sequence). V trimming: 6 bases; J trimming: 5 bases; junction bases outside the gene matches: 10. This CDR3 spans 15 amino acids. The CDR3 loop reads CSAGGLAGANNEQFF. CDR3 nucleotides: TGCAGTGCAGGGGGGCTAGCGGGAGCTAACAATGAGCAGTTCTTC.

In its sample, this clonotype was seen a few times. As DNA, the CDR3 is TGTGCCAGCAGTTACTCTGGGACAGGCTTCGACGAGCAGTACTTC. Amino acids: CASSYSGTGFDEQYF. The V call is TRBV6-2 or TRBV6-3, the J call TRBJ2-7; 8 bases line up with TRBD1. The CDR3 length is 15 residues. Trimming cost V 0 bases and J 5 bases; bases outside gene matches: 6. Germline V CDR1 and CDR2: MNHEY, SVGEGT.

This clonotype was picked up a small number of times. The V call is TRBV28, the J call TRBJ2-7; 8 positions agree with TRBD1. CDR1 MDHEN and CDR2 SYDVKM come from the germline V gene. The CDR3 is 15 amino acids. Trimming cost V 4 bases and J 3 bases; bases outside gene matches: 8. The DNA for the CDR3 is TGTGCCAGCAGTTCGAACCCCGACAGGGGCTACGAGCAGTACTTC. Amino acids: CASSSNPDRGYEQYF.

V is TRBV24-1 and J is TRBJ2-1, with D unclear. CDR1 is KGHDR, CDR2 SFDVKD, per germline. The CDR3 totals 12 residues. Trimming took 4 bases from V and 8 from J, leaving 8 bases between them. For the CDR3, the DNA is TGTGCCACCAGTGAGTCCGGGTATGAGCAGTTCTTC. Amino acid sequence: CATSESGYEQFF.

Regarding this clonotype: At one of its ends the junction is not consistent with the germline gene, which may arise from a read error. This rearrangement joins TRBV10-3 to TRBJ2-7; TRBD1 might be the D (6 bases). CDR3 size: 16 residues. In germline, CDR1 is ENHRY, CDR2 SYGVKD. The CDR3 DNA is TGTGTCATCAGTGGTAGGACAGCCGGAATCTCCTACGAGCAGTACTTC. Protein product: CVISGRTAGISYEQYF.

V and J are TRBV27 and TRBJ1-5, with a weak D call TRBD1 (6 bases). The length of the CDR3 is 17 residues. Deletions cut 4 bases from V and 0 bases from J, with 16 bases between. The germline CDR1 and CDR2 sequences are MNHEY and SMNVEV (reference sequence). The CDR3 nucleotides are TGTGCCAGCAGTTCAAATTCCGGGACAATTAGCAATCAGCCCCAGCATTTT. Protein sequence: CASSSNSGTISNQPQHF.

This chain's CDR3 is CASSSLIRGRNTEAFF. The CDR3 DNA sequence: TGTGCCAGCAGCTCACTCATCAGGGGGCGGAACACTGAAGCTTTCTTT. The chain recombines TRBV11-2 with TRBJ1-1, with TRBD1 matching over 8 bases. After removal of 4 bases from V and 1 base from J, the junction contained 8 bases not matched to a gene. The CDR3 is 16 residues long. The germline CDR1 and CDR2 sequences are SGHAT and FQNNGV.

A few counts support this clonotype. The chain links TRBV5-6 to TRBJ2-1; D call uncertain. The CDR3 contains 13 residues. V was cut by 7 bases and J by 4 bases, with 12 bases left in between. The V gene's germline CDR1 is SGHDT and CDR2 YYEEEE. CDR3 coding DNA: TGTGCCAGCGGTTGGATACAATACAATGAGCAGTTCTTC. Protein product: CASGWIQYNEQFF.

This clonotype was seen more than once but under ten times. CDR3 in amino acids: CASEEGRTYNSPLHF. CDR3 nucleotides: TGTGCCAGCGAGGAGGGGAGAACCTATAATTCACCCCTCCACTTT. The gene calls are TRBV10-3 and TRBJ1-6; possible D gene TRBD1, 5 bases. Trimming left V 10 bases short and J 2 bases short, with 15 bases between. CDR3 length: 15 residues. Germline V gene data show CDR1 as ENHRY and CDR2 as SYGVKD.

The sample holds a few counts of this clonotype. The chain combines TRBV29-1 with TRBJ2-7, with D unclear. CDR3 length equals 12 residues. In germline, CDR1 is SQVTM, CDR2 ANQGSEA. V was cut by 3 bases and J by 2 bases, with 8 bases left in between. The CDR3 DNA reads TGCAGCGTTGAGGGCGGACCCTACGAGCAGTACTTC. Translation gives CSVEGGPYEQYF.

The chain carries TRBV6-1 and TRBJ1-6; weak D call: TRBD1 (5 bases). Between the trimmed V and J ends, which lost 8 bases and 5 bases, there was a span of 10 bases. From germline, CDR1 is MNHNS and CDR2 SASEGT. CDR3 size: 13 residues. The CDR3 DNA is TGTGCCAGCCAGGGTAATAATAATTCACCCCTCCACTTT. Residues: CASQGNNNSPLHF.

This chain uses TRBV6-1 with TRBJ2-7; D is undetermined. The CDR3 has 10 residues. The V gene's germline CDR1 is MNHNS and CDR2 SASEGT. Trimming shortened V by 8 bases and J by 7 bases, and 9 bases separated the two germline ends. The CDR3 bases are TGTGCCAGCGGCCCGAGGGAGCAGTACTTC. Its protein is CASGPREQYF.

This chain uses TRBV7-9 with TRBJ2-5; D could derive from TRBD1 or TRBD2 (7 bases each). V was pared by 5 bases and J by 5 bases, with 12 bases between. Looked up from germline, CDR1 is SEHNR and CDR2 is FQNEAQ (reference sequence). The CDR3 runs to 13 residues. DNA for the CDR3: TGTGCCAGCAGCCAGGGGGGGATCGAGACCCAGTACTTC. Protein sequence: CASSQGGIETQYF.

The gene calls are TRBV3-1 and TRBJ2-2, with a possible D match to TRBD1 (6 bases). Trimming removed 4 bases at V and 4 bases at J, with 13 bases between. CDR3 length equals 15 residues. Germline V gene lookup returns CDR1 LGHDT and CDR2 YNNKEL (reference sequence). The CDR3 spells CASSRGQGGTGELFF. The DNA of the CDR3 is TGTGCCAGCAGCCGGGGACAAGGTGGCACCGGGGAGCTGTTTTTT.

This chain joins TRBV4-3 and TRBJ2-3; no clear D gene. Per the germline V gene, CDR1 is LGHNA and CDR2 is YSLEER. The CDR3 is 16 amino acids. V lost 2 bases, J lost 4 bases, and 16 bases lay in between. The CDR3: CASSQRIPKGSDTQYF. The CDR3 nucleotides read TGCGCCAGCAGCCAAAGAATCCCGAAAGGGTCAGATACGCAGTATTTT.

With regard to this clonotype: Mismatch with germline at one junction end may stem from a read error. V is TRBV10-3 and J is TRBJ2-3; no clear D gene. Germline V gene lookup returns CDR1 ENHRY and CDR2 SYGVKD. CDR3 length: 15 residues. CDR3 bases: TGTACCATCAGTGGAACCGGGCCTATGACAGATACGCAGTATTTT. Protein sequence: CTISGTGPMTDTQYF.

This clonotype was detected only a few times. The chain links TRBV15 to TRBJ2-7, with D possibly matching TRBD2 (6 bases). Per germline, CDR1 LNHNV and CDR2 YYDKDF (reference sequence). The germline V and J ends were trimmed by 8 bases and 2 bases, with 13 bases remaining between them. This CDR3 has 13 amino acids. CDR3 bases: TGTGCCACCGGGCAGGGAGGTACCTACGAGCAGTACTTC. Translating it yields CATGQGGTYEQYF.

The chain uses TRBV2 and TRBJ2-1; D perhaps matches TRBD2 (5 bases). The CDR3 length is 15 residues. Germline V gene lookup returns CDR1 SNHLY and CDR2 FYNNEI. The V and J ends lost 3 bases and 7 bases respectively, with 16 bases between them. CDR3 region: CASSDETNPRNEQFF. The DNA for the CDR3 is TGTGCCAGCAGTGACGAGACTAACCCCCGGAATGAGCAGTTCTTC.

In nucleotides, the CDR3 is TGCAGCGTTGCCCGGGATCCTGACTATGGCTACACCTTC. Its translation is CSVARDPDYGYTF. J is TRBJ1-2 and V is TRBV29-1; D is undetermined. Germline V gene sequence: CDR1 SQVTM, CDR2 ANQGSEA. V lost 4 bases to trimming and J lost 3 bases, with 12 bases between them. CDR3 size: 13 residues.

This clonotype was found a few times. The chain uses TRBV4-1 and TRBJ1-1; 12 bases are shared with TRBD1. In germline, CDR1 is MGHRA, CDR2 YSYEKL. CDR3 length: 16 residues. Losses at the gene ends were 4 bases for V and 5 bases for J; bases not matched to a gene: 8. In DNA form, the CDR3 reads TGCGCCAGCAGCCGTCCGGGACAGGGGGCAGGTACTGAAGCTTTCTTT. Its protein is CASSRPGQGAGTEAFF.

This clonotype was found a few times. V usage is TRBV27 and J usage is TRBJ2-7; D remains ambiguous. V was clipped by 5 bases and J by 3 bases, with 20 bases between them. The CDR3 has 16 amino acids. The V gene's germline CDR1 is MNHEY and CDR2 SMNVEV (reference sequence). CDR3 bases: TGTGCCAGCAGTCGTGGTGTCAGAGAGAGTAACTACGAGCAGTACTTC. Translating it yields CASSRGVRESNYEQYF.

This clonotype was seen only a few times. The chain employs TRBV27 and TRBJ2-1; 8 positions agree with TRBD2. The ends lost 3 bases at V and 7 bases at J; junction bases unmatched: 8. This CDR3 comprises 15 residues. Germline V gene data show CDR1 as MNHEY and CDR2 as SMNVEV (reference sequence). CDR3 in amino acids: CASSFRPGLVNEQFF. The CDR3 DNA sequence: TGTGCCAGCAGTTTCAGACCGGGACTAGTGAATGAGCAGTTCTTC.

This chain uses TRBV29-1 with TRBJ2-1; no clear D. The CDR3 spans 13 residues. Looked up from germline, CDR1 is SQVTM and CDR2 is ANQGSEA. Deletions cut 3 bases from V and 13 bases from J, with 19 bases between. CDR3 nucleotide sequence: TGCAGCGTTGAGGAGATTACCCAAGAGACCCAGTTCTTC. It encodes CSVEEITQETQFF.

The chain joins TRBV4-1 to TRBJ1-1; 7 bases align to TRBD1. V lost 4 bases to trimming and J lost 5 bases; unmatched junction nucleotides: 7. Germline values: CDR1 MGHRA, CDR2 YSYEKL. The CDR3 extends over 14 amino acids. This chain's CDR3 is CASSRPGQKTEAFF. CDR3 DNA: TGCGCCAGCAGCCGGCCGGGACAGAAAACTGAAGCTTTCTTT.

CDR3 DNA sequence: TGTGCCAGCACCAGCGGACCACAGACCGGGGAGCTGTTTTTT. Its protein is CASTSGPQTGELFF. This sequence joins TRBV11-2 and TRBJ2-2, with D maybe TRBD2 (5 bases). The CDR3 loop spans 14 amino acids. The germline V and J ends were trimmed by 7 bases and 5 bases, with 14 bases remaining between them. Germline CDR1 reads SGHAT; CDR2 reads FQNNGV.